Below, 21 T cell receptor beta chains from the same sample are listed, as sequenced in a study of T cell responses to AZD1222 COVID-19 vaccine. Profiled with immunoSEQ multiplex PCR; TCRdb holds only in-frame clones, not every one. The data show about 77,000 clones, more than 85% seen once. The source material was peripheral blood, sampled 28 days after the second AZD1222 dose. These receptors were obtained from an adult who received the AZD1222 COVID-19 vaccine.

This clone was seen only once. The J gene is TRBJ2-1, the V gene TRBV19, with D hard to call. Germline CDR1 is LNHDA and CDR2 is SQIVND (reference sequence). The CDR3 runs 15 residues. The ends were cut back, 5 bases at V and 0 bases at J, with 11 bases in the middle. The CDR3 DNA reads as TGTGCCAGTAGTGACACAGCAAACTCCTACAATGAGCAGTTCTTC. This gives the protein CASSDTANSYNEQFF.

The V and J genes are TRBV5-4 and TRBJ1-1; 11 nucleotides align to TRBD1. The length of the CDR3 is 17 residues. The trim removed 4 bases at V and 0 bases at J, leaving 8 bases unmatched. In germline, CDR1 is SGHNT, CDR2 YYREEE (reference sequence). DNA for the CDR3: TGTGCCAGCAGCCCAGGGACAGGGGGTCCCTTGAACACTGAAGCTTTCTTT. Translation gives CASSPGTGGPLNTEAFF.

The CDR3 DNA sequence: TGTGCCAGCAGCTTGGGACAGGGCTCCTACAATGAGCAGTTCTTC. Residues: CASSLGQGSYNEQFF. The chain links TRBV7-2 to TRBJ2-1; TRBD1 agrees at 9 bases. The CDR3 is 15 residues long. CDR1 and CDR2 (germline): SGHTA, FQGNSA. J was trimmed by 0 bases and V by 3 bases; bases with no gene match: 0.

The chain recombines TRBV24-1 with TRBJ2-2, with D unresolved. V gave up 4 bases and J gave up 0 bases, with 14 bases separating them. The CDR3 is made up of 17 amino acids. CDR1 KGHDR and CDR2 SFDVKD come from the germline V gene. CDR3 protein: CATSEPLGPSNTGELFF. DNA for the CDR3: TGTGCCACCAGTGAACCTTTAGGCCCGTCGAACACCGGGGAGCTGTTTTTT.

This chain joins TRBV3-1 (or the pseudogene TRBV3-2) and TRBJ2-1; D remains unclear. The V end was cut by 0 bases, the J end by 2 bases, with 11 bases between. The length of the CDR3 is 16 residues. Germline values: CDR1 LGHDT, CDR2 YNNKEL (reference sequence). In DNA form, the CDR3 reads TGTGCCAGCAGCCAAGAATCTACGAGAACCTACAATGAGCAGTTCTTC. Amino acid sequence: CASSQESTRTYNEQFF.

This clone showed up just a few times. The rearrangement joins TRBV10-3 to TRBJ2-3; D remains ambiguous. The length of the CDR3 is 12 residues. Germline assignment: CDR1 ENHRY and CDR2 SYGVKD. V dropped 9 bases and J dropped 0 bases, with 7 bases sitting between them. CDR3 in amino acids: CAIAVSTDTQYF. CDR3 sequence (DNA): TGTGCCATAGCAGTTAGCACAGATACGCAGTATTTT.

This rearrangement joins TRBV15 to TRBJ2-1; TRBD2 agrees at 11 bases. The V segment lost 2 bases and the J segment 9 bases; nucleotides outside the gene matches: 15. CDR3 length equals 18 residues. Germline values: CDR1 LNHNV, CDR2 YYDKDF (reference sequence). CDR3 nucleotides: TGTGCCACCAGCAGATATAAGACTAGCGGGACGAAAGTAGGTGAGCAGTTCTTC. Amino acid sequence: CATSRYKTSGTKVGEQFF.

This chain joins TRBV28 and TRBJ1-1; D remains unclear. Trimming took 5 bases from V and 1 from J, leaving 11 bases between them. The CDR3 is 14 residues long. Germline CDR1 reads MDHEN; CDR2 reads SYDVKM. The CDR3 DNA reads TGTGCCAGCAGTAAAATAAGAGAGAACACTGAAGCTTTCTTT. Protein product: CASSKIRENTEAFF.

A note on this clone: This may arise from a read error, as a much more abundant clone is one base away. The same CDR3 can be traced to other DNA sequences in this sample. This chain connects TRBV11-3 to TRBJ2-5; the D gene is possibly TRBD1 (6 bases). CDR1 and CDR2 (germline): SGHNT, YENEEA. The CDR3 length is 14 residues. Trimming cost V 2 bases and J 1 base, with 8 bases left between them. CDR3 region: CASSLQGPQETQYF. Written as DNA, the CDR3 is TGTGCCAGCAGCTTACAGGGGCCCCAAGAGACCCAGTACTTC.

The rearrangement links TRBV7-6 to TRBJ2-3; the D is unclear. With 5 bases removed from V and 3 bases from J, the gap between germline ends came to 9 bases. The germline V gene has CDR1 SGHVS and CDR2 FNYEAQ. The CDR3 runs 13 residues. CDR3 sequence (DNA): TGTGCCAGCAGCCCGTGGAGTACAGATACGCAGTATTTT. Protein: CASSPWSTDTQYF.

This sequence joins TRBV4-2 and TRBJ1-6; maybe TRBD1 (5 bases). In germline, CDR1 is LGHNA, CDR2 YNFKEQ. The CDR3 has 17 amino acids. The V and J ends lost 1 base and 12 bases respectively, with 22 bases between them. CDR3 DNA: TGTGCCAGCAGCCAAGCCTTCCTTCGGGGGGAAAATGGACCCCTCCACTTT. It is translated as CASSQAFLRGENGPLHF.

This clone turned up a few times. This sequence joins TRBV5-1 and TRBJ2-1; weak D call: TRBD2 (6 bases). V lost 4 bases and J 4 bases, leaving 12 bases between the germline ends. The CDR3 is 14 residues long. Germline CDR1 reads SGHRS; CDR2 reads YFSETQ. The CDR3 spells CASSLRLDYNEQFF. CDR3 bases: TGCGCCAGCAGCCTCCGACTAGATTACAATGAGCAGTTCTTC.

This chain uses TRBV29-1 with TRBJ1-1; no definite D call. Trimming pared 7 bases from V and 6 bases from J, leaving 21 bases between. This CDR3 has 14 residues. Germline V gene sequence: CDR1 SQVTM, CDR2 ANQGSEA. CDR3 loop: CSAFRTSDDPEAFF. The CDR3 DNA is TGCAGCGCTTTTAGGACGTCCGACGACCCTGAAGCTTTCTTT.

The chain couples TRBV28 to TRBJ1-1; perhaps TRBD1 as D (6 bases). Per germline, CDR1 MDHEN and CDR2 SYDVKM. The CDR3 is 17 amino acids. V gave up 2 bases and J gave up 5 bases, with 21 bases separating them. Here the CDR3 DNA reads TGTGCCAGCAGTTTAAGGTTTAGGTATGGGGGCAAAACTGAAGCTTTCTTT. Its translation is CASSLRFRYGGKTEAFF.

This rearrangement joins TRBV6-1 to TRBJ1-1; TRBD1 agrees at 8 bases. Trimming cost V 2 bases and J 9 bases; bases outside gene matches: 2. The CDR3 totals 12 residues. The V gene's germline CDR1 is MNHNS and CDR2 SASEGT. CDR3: CASSESGGKAFF. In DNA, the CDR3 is TGTGCCAGCAGTGAATCAGGGGGCAAAGCTTTCTTT.

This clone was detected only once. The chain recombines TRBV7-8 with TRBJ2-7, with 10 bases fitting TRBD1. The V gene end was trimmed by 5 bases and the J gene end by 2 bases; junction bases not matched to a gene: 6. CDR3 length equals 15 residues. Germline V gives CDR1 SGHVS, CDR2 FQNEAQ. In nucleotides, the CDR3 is TGTGCCAGCAGCGGACCTGGGACAGGGGCCTACGAGCAGTACTTC. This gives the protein CASSGPGTGAYEQYF.

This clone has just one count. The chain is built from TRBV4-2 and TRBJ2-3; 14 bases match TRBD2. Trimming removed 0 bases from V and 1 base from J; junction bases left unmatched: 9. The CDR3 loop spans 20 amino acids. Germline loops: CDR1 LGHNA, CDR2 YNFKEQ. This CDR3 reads CASSQERLAGGMGGTDTQYF. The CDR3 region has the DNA TGTGCCAGCAGCCAAGAAAGACTAGCGGGAGGGATGGGCGGCACAGATACGCAGTATTTT.

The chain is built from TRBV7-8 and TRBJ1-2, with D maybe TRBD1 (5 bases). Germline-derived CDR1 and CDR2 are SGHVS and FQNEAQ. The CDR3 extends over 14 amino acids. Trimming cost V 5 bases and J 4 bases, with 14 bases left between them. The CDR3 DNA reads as TGTGCCAGCAGCGCGGGACCATCAGCCTATGGCTACACCTTC. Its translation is CASSAGPSAYGYTF.

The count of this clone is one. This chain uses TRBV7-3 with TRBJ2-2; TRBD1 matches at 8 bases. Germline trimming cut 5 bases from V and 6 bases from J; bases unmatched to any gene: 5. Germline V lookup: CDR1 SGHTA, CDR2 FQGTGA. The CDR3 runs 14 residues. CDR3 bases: TGTGCCAGCAGCAAGTCGGACAGGGCCGGGGAGCTGTTTTTT. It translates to CASSKSDRAGELFF.

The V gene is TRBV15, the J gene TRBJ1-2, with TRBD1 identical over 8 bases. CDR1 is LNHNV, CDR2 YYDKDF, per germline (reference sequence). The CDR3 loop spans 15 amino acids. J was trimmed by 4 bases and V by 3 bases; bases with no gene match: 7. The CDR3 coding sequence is TGTGCCACCAGCAGGGTCCTGACAGGGGCCTATGGCTACACCTTC. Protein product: CATSRVLTGAYGYTF.

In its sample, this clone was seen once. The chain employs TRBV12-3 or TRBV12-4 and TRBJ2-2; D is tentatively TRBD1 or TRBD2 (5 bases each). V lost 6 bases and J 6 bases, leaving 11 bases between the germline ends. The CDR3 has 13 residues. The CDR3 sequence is CASSPGPAGELFF. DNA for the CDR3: TGTGCCAGCAGCCCGGGACCGGCCGGGGAGCTGTTTTTT.